This T cell receptor (beta chain) was profiled in a study of T cell responses to AZD1222 COVID-19 vaccine. Pooling covered second doses at about 4 or about 12 weeks. Comment on this clone: The antigen is undetermined.

Study results and caveats: There were repertoire samples only from the period after the peak T cell response.

V lost 5 bases and J lost 8, with 12 bases in between. The CDR3 contains 12 residues. Germline V gene data show CDR1 as MNHNY and CDR2 as SVGAGI (reference sequence). The repertoire was sequenced with immunoSEQ multiplex PCR; TCRdb's copy has only in-frame clones and lacks some. Of over 150,000 clones in the sample, 70% to 90% were seen once. Sample: peripheral blood, taken 28 days after the second AZD1222 dose. The TCR originated in an adult who received the AZD1222 COVID-19 vaccine. This chain connects TRBV6-6 to TRBJ1-2; D is ambiguous. CDR3 protein: CASSPKEGGYTF. As DNA, the CDR3 is TGTGCCAGCAGTCCGAAGGAGGGAGGCTACACCTTC.